The clone carrying this TCR beta chain was detected many times. The antigen is not known. The record originates from a study of CD8 T cells in ankylosing spondylitis. General study points: What appeared characteristic of ankylosing spondylitis blood was a TCR beta motif of several highly homologous variants. Matched ankylosing spondylitis synovial fluid reportedly contained a significantly enriched population of disease-linked clones.

In making TCR beta libraries, quantitative 5'-RACE with molecular barcodes was used. Via MiXCR, TCRdb re-called the 5' RACE reads, giving one row per CDR3 protein. The data contain 150,000 to 200,000 distinct CDR3 sequences, roughly 30% of them singletons. The TCR originated in a male donor with ankylosing spondylitis. The sample consisted of synovial fluid, either unsorted or a sorted T cell fraction (not recorded which).

CDR3 residues: CASSAGRGNEKLFF. For the CDR3, the DNA is TGTGCCAGCAGTGCGGGCAGGGGAAATGAAAAACTGTTTTTT. The gene calls are TRBV2 and TRBJ1-4; D possibly corresponds to TRBD1 (6 bases). The V end was cut by 4 bases, the J end by 5 bases, with 11 bases between. CDR1 SNHLY and CDR2 FYNNEI come from the germline V gene. The CDR3 totals 14 residues.